Given below is one T cell receptor (beta chain) in context. What it binds is not known. This sample was taken from a study of glioma-infiltrating T cells after dendritic cell vaccination. In the study overall: Dendritic cell vaccination trial patients had either newly diagnosed or recurrent glioblastoma. Dendritic cells derived from monocytes and pulsed with autologous tumor lysate formed the vaccine.

Germline CDR1 is SQVTM and CDR2 is ANQGSEA. The CDR3 length is 13 residues. Trimming cost V 2 bases and J 6 bases; bases outside gene matches: 6. Here immunoSEQ multiplex PCR was the method, and the copy in TCRdb shows in-frame clones only, minus some. The repertoire holds approximately 100,000 clones, with about four fifths as singletons. Study-level points and caveats: Longer survival after dendritic cell vaccination followed higher pretreatment TIL content.

The rearrangement uses TRBV29-1 and TRBJ2-7; 8 nucleotides line up with TRBD1. The clonotype comes from a human donor with glioblastoma. The sample in question was blood, obtained before dendritic cell vaccination. The CDR3 here is CSVERTGSFEQYF. CDR3 nucleotide sequence: TGCAGCGTTGAACGGACAGGGTCGTTCGAGCAGTACTTC.